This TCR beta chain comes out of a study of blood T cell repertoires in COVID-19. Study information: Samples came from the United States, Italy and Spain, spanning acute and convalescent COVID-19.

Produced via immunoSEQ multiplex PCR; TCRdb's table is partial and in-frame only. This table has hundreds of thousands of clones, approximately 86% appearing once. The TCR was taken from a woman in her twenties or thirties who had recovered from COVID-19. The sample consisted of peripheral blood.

CDR3 DNA: TGTGCCAGCAGTTGGACTAGCGAGTCGTTCTTC. This codes for CASSWTSESFF. The rearrangement uses TRBV28 and TRBJ2-1, with TRBD2 matching 9 bases. The length of the CDR3 is 11 residues. The germline V gene encodes CDR1 MDHEN and CDR2 SYDVKM. The V gene end was trimmed by 4 bases and the J gene end by 15 bases; junction bases not matched to a gene: 4.